Reported below is one TCR beta chain. CDR1 is MDHEN, CDR2 SYDVKM, per germline. The CDR3 has 15 amino acids. V was clipped by 3 bases and J by 3 bases, with 12 bases between them. TCRdb's copy holds only in-frame clones and misses some; the assay was immunoSEQ multiplex PCR. The data show some 50,000 clones, around 89% seen once. The data are from a study of OX40 agonist ivuxolimab in advanced cancers. Exclusion applied to patients with autoimmune disease history or systemic immunosuppression. Source: CD4+ or CD8+ T cells sorted from blood, taken in a trial of the OX40 agonist ivuxolimab. The chain has TRBV28 and TRBJ1-5, with D hard to call. The clonotype originates from an adult with an advanced solid tumor such as melanoma, head and neck, liver or kidney cancer. The DNA for the CDR3 is TGTGCCAGCAGTTTCAGTCTCAGACCCAATCAGCCCCAGCATTTT. Protein: CASSFSLRPNQPQHF.